Following are 14 T cell receptor beta chains from one sample sequenced in a study of blood T cell repertoires in COVID-19. Libraries were prepared by immunoSEQ multiplex PCR; TCRdb keeps only in-frame clonotypes and omits some of them. The table shows approximately 90,000 clones, with around 85% occurring only once. The sample taken for sequencing was peripheral blood. The receptors shown here come from a man older than 75 with acute or convalescent COVID-19.

Here the CDR3 reads CASRKGAGIEQYF. In DNA, the CDR3 is TGTGCCAGCAGAAAAGGGGCAGGGATCGAGCAGTACTTC. This chain joins TRBV7-2 and TRBJ2-7; tentative D call: TRBD1 (5 bases). The CDR3 is 13 amino acids. Looked up from germline, CDR1 is SGHTA and CDR2 is FQGNSA. The V end lost 6 bases, the J end lost 6 bases, and 15 bases lay between the germline ends.

The rearrangement uses TRBV14 and TRBJ1-2; TRBD1 might be the D (5 bases). Trimming cost V 0 bases and J 6 bases, with 17 bases left between them. The CDR3 length is 16 residues. CDR1 is SGHDN and CDR2 is FVKESK in the germline V gene. CDR3 sequence (DNA): TGTGCCAGCAGCCAAGATTGGTGGCAGGGCGTTAATGGCTACACCTTC. Residues: CASSQDWWQGVNGYTF.

The chain combines TRBV29-1 with TRBJ1-1; perhaps TRBD1 as D (5 bases). From germline, CDR1 is SQVTM and CDR2 ANQGSEA. The V and J ends lost 5 bases and 1 base respectively, with 8 bases between them. The CDR3 runs to 12 residues. CDR3 sequence (DNA): TGCAGCGTTAGGCAGGGGAACACTGAAGCTTTCTTT. Residues: CSVRQGNTEAFF.

The rearrangement uses TRBV11-2 and TRBJ1-1, with TRBD1 as a possible D gene (6 bases). V was pared by 5 bases and J by 0 bases, with 16 bases between. This CDR3 spans 16 amino acids. In germline, CDR1 is SGHAT, CDR2 FQNNGV. The CDR3 nucleotides read TGTGCCAGCAGCCCAGGGGTGGGTGCTATGAACACTGAAGCTTTCTTT. It specifies CASSPGVGAMNTEAFF.

This clone has just a few counts. The chain carries TRBV4-2 and TRBJ2-7; 13 positions agree with TRBD2. Germline CDR1 and CDR2: LGHNA and YNFKEQ. The CDR3 is made up of 16 amino acids. Trimming at V came to 3 bases and at J to 6 bases, leaving 8 bases not matched to a gene. CDR3 in amino acids: CASSQAGTSGKGEQYF. For the CDR3, the DNA is TGTGCCAGCAGCCAGGCCGGGACTAGCGGGAAGGGCGAGCAGTACTTC.

The chain has TRBV18 and TRBJ2-3, with a weak D call TRBD1 (6 bases). V gave up 8 bases and J gave up 2 bases, with 20 bases separating them. The CDR3 has 16 amino acids. Germline CDR1 KGHSH, CDR2 LQKENI. CDR3 sequence (DNA): TGTGCCAGCCCCTTGAGGACAGATTTCCCCACAGATACGCAGTATTTT. Its translation is CASPLRTDFPTDTQYF.

The J gene is TRBJ1-1, the V gene TRBV6-5; tentative D call: TRBD1 (5 bases). This CDR3 is 15 amino acids long. The V end was cut by 0 bases, the J end by 4 bases, with 12 bases between. Germline V CDR1 and CDR2: MNHEY, SVGAGI. The CDR3 region is CASSYSGREGTEAFF. The CDR3, as DNA: TGTGCCAGCAGTTACTCGGGCAGGGAGGGCACTGAAGCTTTCTTT.

V is TRBV18 and J is TRBJ2-5; D uncertain. Germline V gene sequence: CDR1 KGHSH, CDR2 LQKENI. Trimming removed 3 bases from V and 3 bases from J, with 8 bases in between. This CDR3 contains 13 residues. CDR3 nucleotides: TGTGCCAGCTCACCCGACAAGAAAGAGACCCAGTACTTC. This translates into CASSPDKKETQYF.

This sequence joins TRBV5-1 and TRBJ2-1; D perhaps matches TRBD2 (7 bases). Germline lookup yields CDR1 SGHRS and CDR2 YFSETQ. The CDR3 loop spans 16 amino acids. Trimming pared 1 base from V and 4 bases from J, leaving 15 bases between. The CDR3 reads CASSLIGGRGYNEQFF. DNA of the CDR3: TGCGCCAGCAGCTTGATCGGGGGGCGAGGATACAATGAGCAGTTCTTC.

The chain joins TRBV3-1 (or the pseudogene TRBV3-2) to TRBJ2-3; perhaps TRBD2 as D (5 bases). With 1 base removed from V and 2 bases from J, the gap between germline ends came to 10 bases. This CDR3 is 15 amino acids long. CDR1 is LGHDT, CDR2 YNNKEL, per germline (reference sequence). CDR3 sequence (DNA): TGTGCCAGCAGCCAAGGAGGGTCCCACACAGATACGCAGTATTTT. Protein product: CASSQGGSHTDTQYF.

This chain connects TRBV29-1 to TRBJ2-7, with a tentative D call TRBD1 (6 bases). CDR1 is SQVTM, CDR2 ANQGSEA, per germline. This CDR3 has 16 amino acids. Trimming shortened V by 7 bases and J by 3 bases, and 25 bases separated the two germline ends. In nucleotides, the CDR3 is TGCAGCGCTTCCTTAACAGGGAACGCGCCGGACTACGAGCAGTACTTC. Translation gives CSASLTGNAPDYEQYF.

The CDR3 bases are TGTGCCATCAGTCCTAGAAGCACAGATACGCAGTATTTT. It translates to CAISPRSTDTQYF. The gene calls are TRBV10-3 and TRBJ2-3; D call uncertain. The CDR3 length is 13 residues. Trimming pared 5 bases from V and 0 bases from J, leaving 6 bases between. Germline V gene data show CDR1 as ENHRY and CDR2 as SYGVKD.

DNA for the CDR3: TGTGCCAGCAGCTTGCAGGGGAACAATGAGCAGTTCTTC. Translated, it gives CASSLQGNNEQFF. The chain links TRBV5-5 to TRBJ2-1; perhaps TRBD1 as D (6 bases). The CDR3 consists of 13 residues. Germline CDR1 reads SGHKS; CDR2 reads YYEKEE (reference sequence). V lost 1 base and J 5 bases, leaving 7 bases between the germline ends. Variable domain in full (rest from reference TRBV5-5 and TRBJ2-1): DAGVTQSPTHLIKTRGQQVTLRCSPISGHKSVSWYQQVLGQGPQFIFQYYEKEERGRGNFPDRFSARQFPNYSSELNVNALLLGDSALYLCASSLQGNNEQFFGPGTRLTVL.

The V gene is TRBV4-1, the J gene TRBJ2-4; no definite D call. Per germline, CDR1 MGHRA and CDR2 YSYEKL. CDR3 length: 14 residues. The germline V and J ends were trimmed by 1 base and 8 bases, with 12 bases remaining between them. The CDR3, as DNA: TGCGCCAGCAGCCAAGTGTCCCAGTATGACATTCAGTACTTC. Translating it yields CASSQVSQYDIQYF.